Here is one T cell receptor beta chain with its context. The sample belongs to a study of blood T cell repertoires in COVID-19. The CDR3 spans 14 residues. With 7 bases removed from V and 2 bases from J, the gap between germline ends came to 14 bases. Germline CDR1 reads LNHDA; CDR2 reads SQIVND (reference sequence). TCRdb keeps only in-frame clones here, not all; method: immunoSEQ multiplex PCR. The table shows 200,000 to 250,000 clones, with roughly 87% occurring only once. Sequenced: peripheral blood. This chain links TRBV19 with TRBJ1-2, with a tentative D call TRBD1 (5 bases). This receptor was taken from a woman aged 18-29 years who had recovered from COVID-19. CDR3 nucleotide sequence: TGTGCCAGTACCAGAGACAGAGACAACTATGGCTACACCTTC. Translated: CASTRDRDNYGYTF.